The clone carrying this T cell receptor beta chain was recorded a few times. This record belongs to a study of T cells after yellow fever vaccination. TCRdb recomputed calls from the 5' RACE reads with MiXCR, one row per CDR3 protein. The sample has around 360,000 distinct CDR3 sequences, 9.5% to 13% seen once. The sequence was collected from a man aged 18 to 29 who received the YFV17D yellow fever vaccine. Sequences were derived from PBMCs, sampled on the day of the first yellow fever vaccination.

In DNA, the CDR3 is TGTGCCACCAGTGCTCTCGTCCCCCAGGGAGGGGTGAATACGCAGTATTTT. Translation: CATSALVPQGGVNTQYF. V and J are TRBV24-1 and TRBJ2-3; 7 nucleotides match TRBD2. Germline V gene sequence: CDR1 KGHDR, CDR2 SFDVKD. The CDR3 spans 17 residues. The J segment lost 7 bases and the V segment lost 5 bases, leaving 17 bases of the junction unmatched.